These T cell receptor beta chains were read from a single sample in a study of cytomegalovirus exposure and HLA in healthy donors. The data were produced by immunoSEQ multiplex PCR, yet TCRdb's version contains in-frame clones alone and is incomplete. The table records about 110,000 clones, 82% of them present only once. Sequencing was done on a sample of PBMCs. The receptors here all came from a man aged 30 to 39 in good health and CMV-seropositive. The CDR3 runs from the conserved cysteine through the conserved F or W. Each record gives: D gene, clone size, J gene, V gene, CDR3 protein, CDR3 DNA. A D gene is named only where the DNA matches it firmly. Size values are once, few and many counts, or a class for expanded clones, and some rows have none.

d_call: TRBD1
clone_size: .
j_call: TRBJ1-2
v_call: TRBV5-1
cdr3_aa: CASSSRTGADVYTF
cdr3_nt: TGCGCCAGCAGCTCCCGGACAGGGGCGGATGTCTACACCTTC

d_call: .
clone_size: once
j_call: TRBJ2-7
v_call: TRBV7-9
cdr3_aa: CASSLRRGEQYF
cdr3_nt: TGTGCCAGCAGCTTAAGAAGGGGCGAGCAGTACTTC

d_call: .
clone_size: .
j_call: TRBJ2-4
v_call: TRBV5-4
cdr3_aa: CASSQLTGKNIQYF
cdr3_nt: TGTGCCAGCAGCCAATTGACAGGAAAAAACATTCAGTACTTC

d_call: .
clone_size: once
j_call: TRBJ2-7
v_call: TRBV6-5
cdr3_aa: CASSYSGGSMGEQYF
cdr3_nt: TGTGCCAGCAGTTACTCGGGGGGATCGATGGGCGAGCAGTACTTC

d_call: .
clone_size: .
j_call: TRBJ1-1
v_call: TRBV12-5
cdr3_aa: CASGLHTGLNTEAFF
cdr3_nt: TGTGCTAGTGGTTTGCATACAGGGTTGAACACTGAAGCTTTCTTT

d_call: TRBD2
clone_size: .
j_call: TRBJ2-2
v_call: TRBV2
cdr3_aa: CASRHDYGSGGARTGELFF
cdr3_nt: TGTGCCAGCAGGCACGACTATGGGAGCGGGGGGGCCAGGACCGGGGAGCTGTTTTTT

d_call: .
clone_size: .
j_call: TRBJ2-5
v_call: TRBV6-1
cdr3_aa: CASSAPGAWETQYF
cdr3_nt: TGTGCCAGCAGCGCCCCAGGGGCATGGGAGACCCAGTACTTC

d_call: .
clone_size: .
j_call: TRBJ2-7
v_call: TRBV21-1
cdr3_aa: CASSSDIDGTYEQYF
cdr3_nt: TGTGCCAGCAGCTCCGATATAGACGGGACCTACGAGCAGTACTTC

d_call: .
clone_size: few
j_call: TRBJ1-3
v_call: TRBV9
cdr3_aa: CASSSWASGNTIYF
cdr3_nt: TGTGCCAGCAGCTCCTGGGCCTCTGGAAACACCATATATTTT

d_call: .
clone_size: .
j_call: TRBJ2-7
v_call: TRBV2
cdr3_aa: CASSEARASSYEQYF
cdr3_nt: TGTGCCAGCAGTGAAGCGCGGGCTAGCTCCTACGAGCAGTACTTC

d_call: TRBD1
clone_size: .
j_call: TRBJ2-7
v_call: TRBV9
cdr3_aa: CASSVEQGAGYEQYF
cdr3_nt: TGTGCCAGCAGCGTAGAACAGGGGGCAGGGTACGAGCAGTACTTC

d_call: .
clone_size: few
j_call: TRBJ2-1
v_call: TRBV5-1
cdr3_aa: CASSLSYGNEQFF
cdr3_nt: TGCGCCAGCAGCTTGTCATACGGGAATGAGCAGTTCTTC

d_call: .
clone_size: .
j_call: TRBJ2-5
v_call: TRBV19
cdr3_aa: CASSEDRLDGETQYF
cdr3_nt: TGTGCCAGTAGTGAGGACCGACTAGATGGAGAGACCCAGTACTTC